This is a list of T cell receptor beta chains from one sample in a study of T cells after yellow fever vaccination. TCRdb redid the calling of the 5' RACE reads with MiXCR, one entry per CDR3 protein. The sample has some 240,000 distinct CDR3 sequences, over 3% seen once. Sequenced here: PBMCs, sampled 15 days after the yellow fever booster vaccination. These receptors were collected from a young man who received the YFV17D yellow fever vaccine. The CDR3 runs from the conserved cysteine through the conserved F or W. D genes are given only for firm matches. Only part of the rows carry a size: once, few, many, or a class if the clone is expanded.

V gene	clone size	J gene	D gene	CDR3 DNA	CDR3 protein
TRBV7-8	many	TRBJ2-2	.	TGTGCCAGCAGCTTAGAACAGCTCCTTAACACCGGGGAGCTGTTTTTT	CASSLEQLLNTGELFF
TRBV9	many	TRBJ2-1	TRBD2	TGTGCCAGCAGCGTAGAAGGCAGGGAGGGTGAGCAGTTCTTC	CASSVEGREGEQFF
TRBV12-3/TRBV12-4	many	TRBJ1-3	.	TGTGCCAGCATTCTTCACAGGAGCTCTGGAAACACCATATATTTT	CASILHRSSGNTIYF
TRBV12-5	many	TRBJ1-1	.	TGTGCTAGTGGTTCTTGGTCCTACACTGAAGCTTTCTTT	CASGSWSYTEAFF
TRBV1	few	TRBJ1-6	.	TGCACCAGCAGCCAAGATCTCAGGGGGCGTATAGGTAATTCACCCCTCCACTTT	CTSSQDLRGRIGNSPLHF
TRBV5-1	many	TRBJ1-2	.	TGCGCCAGCAGCCGAGATACGACGGAGGGCTACACCTTC	CASSRDTTEGYTF
TRBV5-1	many	TRBJ1-1	.	TGCGCCAGCAGCAATCGTAGTTGGGCGGTGAACACTGAAGCTTTCTTT	CASSNRSWAVNTEAFF
TRBV9	many	TRBJ2-3	.	TGTGCCAGCAGCGTAGGTCTGCGGGGAACAGATACGCAGTATTTT	CASSVGLRGTDTQYF
TRBV12-3/TRBV12-4	.	TRBJ1-1	.	TGTGCCAGCAGACCTAGTAGGGGGAACACTGAAGCTTTCTTT	CASRPSRGNTEAFF
TRBV30	many	TRBJ1-5	.	TGTGCCTGGAGTTTGGGATTTGGCAATCAGCCCCAGCATTTT	CAWSLGFGNQPQHF
TRBV9	many	TRBJ1-5	.	TGTGCCAGCAGCGAAAGAGGCCCCATGGACACGGATCAGCCCCAGCATTTT	CASSERGPMDTDQPQHF
TRBV10-2	many	TRBJ1-2	.	TGCGCCAGCGGACAGCCAGACTATGGCTACACCTTC	CASGQPDYGYTF
TRBV27	many	TRBJ2-7	TRBD1	TGTGCCAGCAGTTTCCGGGGTTTACAGGGGGCGTACTACGAGCAGTACTTC	CASSFRGLQGAYYEQYF
TRBV5-1	many	TRBJ2-3	.	TGCGCCAGCAGCTCGGGTTCGCCCACTGATACGCAGTATTTT	CASSSGSPTDTQYF
TRBV5-4	.	TRBJ2-1	TRBD2	TGTGCCAGCCAGCTCCAGGCGCGGGGGGGTAACGAGCAGTTCTTC	CASQLQARGGNEQFF
TRBV4-3	.	TRBJ2-3	.	TGCGCCAGCAGCCGCCTAGCGAAAGCCACAGATACGCAGTATTTT	CASSRLAKATDTQYF
TRBV29-1	many	TRBJ2-2	.	TGCAGCGTTGGGCAGGCAAGGGAGCTGTTTTTT	CSVGQARELFF
TRBV5-1	many	TRBJ2-1	TRBD2	TGCGCCAGCATCCTTGAGCGGGGCCACAATGAGCAGTTCTTC	CASILERGHNEQFF
TRBV4-1	many	TRBJ1-4	.	TGCGCCAGCAGCCTTTTGGACGGGAATGAAAAACTGTTTTTT	CASSLLDGNEKLFF
TRBV6-2/TRBV6-3	many	TRBJ2-1	.	TGTGCCAGCAGTTATTGGCGGGGCTCTGCCGATGAGCAGTTCTTC	CASSYWRGSADEQFF
TRBV6-2/TRBV6-3	many	TRBJ2-2	.	TGTGCCAGCCGGGTCACCGGGGAGCTGTTTTTT	CASRVTGELFF
TRBV28	few	TRBJ1-5	TRBD1	TGTGCCAGTAGGCCCGGGACAGGCTATCAGCCCCAGCATTTT	CASRPGTGYQPQHF
TRBV29-1	many	TRBJ2-2	.	TGCAGCGTTGGGCCCGGAGGAACCGGGGAGCTGTTTTTT	CSVGPGGTGELFF
TRBV27	many	TRBJ1-3	.	TGTGCCAGCAGTTCCCAGGCAGGGACTGGAAACACCATATATTTT	CASSSQAGTGNTIYF
TRBV11-2	many	TRBJ2-3	TRBD1	TGTGCCAGCAGCTCTGGACAGGGAGCAGATACGCAGTATTTT	CASSSGQGADTQYF
TRBV7-9	many	TRBJ1-4	.	TGTGCCAGCAGCTTAGGTTTCAGGGGAACTAATGAAAAACTGTTTTTT	CASSLGFRGTNEKLFF
TRBV4-1	many	TRBJ1-5	TRBD1	TGCGCCAGCAGCCAAGATCCCGGGACAGGGGGCCCAGGGCCCCAGCATTTT	CASSQDPGTGGPGPQHF
TRBV20-1	many	TRBJ2-7	.	TGCAGTGGCAGAGGCGTCTCCTACGAGCAGTACTTC	CSGRGVSYEQYF
TRBV6-1	many	TRBJ1-5	TRBD1	TGTGCCAGCAGTGTGGACAGGCTCAATCAGCCCCAGCATTTT	CASSVDRLNQPQHF
TRBV4-1	many	TRBJ1-5	.	TGCGCCAGCAGCCAAGTTAATCAGCCCCAGCATTTT	CASSQVNQPQHF
TRBV5-1	many	TRBJ2-1	TRBD2	TGCGCCAGCAGCTTTCTAGCGGGGGGGAACCGCTCCTACAATGAGCAGTTCTTC	CASSFLAGGNRSYNEQFF
TRBV7-6	many	TRBJ2-3	.	TGTGCCAGCAGCTTAGACAGGGACTTTCCAGATACGCAGTATTTT	CASSLDRDFPDTQYF
TRBV7-3	many	TRBJ2-1	.	TGTGCCAGCAGCATAAGGGGGAATGAGCAGTTCTTC	CASSIRGNEQFF
TRBV4-3	.	TRBJ2-3	.	TGCGCCAGCAGCCAAACCCCGGACCCACGTACAAATACGCAGTATTTT	CASSQTPDPRTNTQYF
TRBV5-1	many	TRBJ1-1	.	TGCGCCAGCAGACCAACCCGGGACACCATTAACACTGAAGCTTTCTTT	CASRPTRDTINTEAFF
TRBV27	many	TRBJ1-1	.	TGTGCCAGCAGTTCTTCTACGGGGGCTTTCTTT	CASSSSTGAFF
TRBV12-3/TRBV12-4	many	TRBJ1-1	.	TGTGCCAGCAATTGGGAAGAATCTAGTGCTTTCTTT	CASNWEESSAFF
TRBV10-3	many	TRBJ2-5	TRBD2	TGTGCCATCAGGACTAGCGGGGCCCAAGAGACCCAGTACTTC	CAIRTSGAQETQYF
TRBV7-2	many	TRBJ2-5	TRBD1	TGTGCCAGCAGCCCCCTGACAGGGGGTGAGTATGAGACCCAGTACTTC	CASSPLTGGEYETQYF
TRBV10-3	many	TRBJ1-6	TRBD1	TGTGCCATCAGTGAGGCGACAGGGTATGGGTCACCCCTCCACTTT	CAISEATGYGSPLHF
TRBV5-4	many	TRBJ2-2	.	TGTGCCAGCAGCACCGTGGACGGGGAGCTGTTTTTT	CASSTVDGELFF
TRBV5-1	.	TRBJ2-5	.	TGCGCCAGCAGCTTGGGGGTCGGCGGTAAAGAGACCCAGTACTTC	CASSLGVGGKETQYF
TRBV12-3/TRBV12-4	many	TRBJ2-5	.	TGTGCCAGCAGTTTATTCAGGGGTAGGGAGACCCAGTACTTC	CASSLFRGRETQYF
TRBV20-1	many	TRBJ1-5	TRBD1	TGCAGTGCCGTCCGGGACAGGGTGTACCAGCCCCAGCATTTT	CSAVRDRVYQPQHF
TRBV27	many	TRBJ2-7	TRBD1	TGTGCCAGCAGCCCTTACAGGGGGCTCGGGTACGAGCAGTACTTC	CASSPYRGLGYEQYF
TRBV5-6	many	TRBJ2-5	TRBD1	TGTGCCAGCAGCACGACAGGGCTGGGGGAGACCCAGTACTTC	CASSTTGLGETQYF
TRBV3-1	many	TRBJ1-1	.	TGTGCCAGCAGCCAAGCCCGCACTGAAGCTTTCTTT	CASSQARTEAFF
TRBV24-1	many	TRBJ2-2	TRBD1	TGTGCCACCAGTGCGACGACAGGGAAGAACACCGGGGAGCTGTTTTTT	CATSATTGKNTGELFF
TRBV5-1	many	TRBJ2-5	TRBD1	TGCGCCAGCGCACGGGTGACAGGGGGGGGAGAGACCCAGTACTTC	CASARVTGGGETQYF
TRBV9	few	TRBJ1-5	.	TGTGCCAGCAGCTCTGGGGGGGGCTCGGGCAATCAGCCCCAGCATTTT	CASSSGGGSGNQPQHF
TRBV5-1	many	TRBJ2-7	.	TGCGCCAGCAGCTTTGGGGCTAACACCTACGAGCAGTACTTC	CASSFGANTYEQYF
TRBV5-5	few	TRBJ1-5	.	TGTGCCAGCAGCTTGTTGGCAGGTAGCAATCAGCCCCAGCATTTT	CASSLLAGSNQPQHF
TRBV5-1	many	TRBJ2-6	.	TGCGCCAGCAGCCCTGACTCTGGGGCCAACGTCCTGACTTTC	CASSPDSGANVLTF